These 16 T cell receptor beta chains were all obtained from the same sample, sequenced in a study of shared T cell receptors in the human thymus. The protocol was immunoSEQ multiplex PCR, while the TCRdb copy is restricted to in-frame clones and leaves out a portion. The sample consists of 500,000 to 750,000 clones, 88% of them appearing once. The sample was also linked to a second study, of human thymus T cells.

Sequencing input: thymocytes. Every receptor here comes from a boy under two years old with a congenital heart defect.

The chain uses TRBV6-1 and TRBJ2-1, with TRBD1 as a possible D gene (6 bases). Deletions cut 0 bases from V and 1 base from J, with 10 bases between. The length of the CDR3 is 16 residues. The V gene's germline CDR1 is MNHNS and CDR2 SASEGT. This chain's CDR3 is CASSEARTVSYNEQFF. The CDR3 DNA is TGTGCCAGCAGTGAAGCGAGGACAGTTTCCTACAATGAGCAGTTCTTC.

The chain employs TRBV10-2 and TRBJ2-7; 13 bases line up with TRBD2. Germline CDR1 and CDR2: WSHSY and SAAADI. V dropped 3 bases and J dropped 0; count of bases not matched to a gene: 8. This CDR3 is 18 amino acids long. CDR3 bases: TGCGCCAGCAGTGACGGGACTAGCGGGAAGAAGAACTCCTACGAGCAGTACTTC. Amino acids: CASSDGTSGKKNSYEQYF.

The J gene is TRBJ2-7, the V gene TRBV7-2; 9 nucleotides align to TRBD2. The CDR3 extends over 16 amino acids. CDR1 is SGHTA, CDR2 FQGNSA, per germline. V shed 5 bases, J shed 1 base, and the junction held 9 bases outside the gene matches. For the CDR3, the DNA is TGTGCCAGCAGCGGTCCAGGGACTAGCCCTTCCTACGAGCAGTACTTC. It encodes CASSGPGTSPSYEQYF.

The rearrangement joins TRBV4-3 to TRBJ2-3; TRBD2 might be the D (5 bases). CDR3 size: 18 residues. Trimming pared 0 bases from V and 3 bases from J, leaving 19 bases between. The V gene's germline CDR1 is LGHNA and CDR2 YSLEER. The DNA of the CDR3 is TGCGCCAGCAGCCAAGAACCAAAAGGTCCTGGGAGAACAGATACGCAGTATTTT. Its protein product is CASSQEPKGPGRTDTQYF.

The rearrangement links TRBV6-5 to TRBJ2-5; possible D gene TRBD2, 6 bases. The tail of the sequence fits TRBJ2-7 better, so the J call may be wrong. Germline V gene sequence: CDR1 MNHEY, CDR2 SVGAGI. The CDR3 contains 14 residues. The CDR3 nucleotides read TGTGCCAGCAGTTACTCCCGGGAGACCTACGAGCAGTACTTC. This gives the protein CASSYSRETYEQYF.

This clone is a singleton in its sample. CDR3 coding DNA: TGTGCCAGCAGCCACCGGACTAGCGAAGTCTACGAGCAGTACTTC. This codes for CASSHRTSEVYEQYF. V and J are TRBV11-3 and TRBJ2-7; TRBD2 aligns across 9 bases. With 5 bases clipped from V and 3 bases from J, the junction kept 8 bases outside the gene matches. The CDR3 totals 15 residues. Germline values: CDR1 SGHNT, CDR2 YENEEA.

This sequence joins TRBV27 and TRBJ2-7, with TRBD1 matching 7 bases. Germline CDR1 MNHEY, CDR2 SMNVEV (reference sequence). The CDR3 sequence is 14 residues long. V was clipped by 5 bases and J by 4 bases; unmatched bases: 8. The CDR3 nucleotides are TGTGCCAGCAGTGCGGACAGGTTTTCGTACGAGCAGTACTTC. Protein: CASSADRFSYEQYF.

This chain joins TRBV4-1 and TRBJ2-5, with a possible D match to TRBD2 (5 bases). This CDR3 is 15 amino acids long. The germline gives CDR1 MGHRA, CDR2 YSYEKL. Between the trimmed V and J ends, which lost 2 bases and 2 bases, there was a span of 12 bases. The CDR3 nucleotides are TGCGCCAGCAGCCAACAAGCGGCCCTTCAAGAGACCCAGTACTTC. Its protein product is CASSQQAALQETQYF.

This clone was seen just once. This chain uses TRBV15 with TRBJ2-7; TRBD2 aligns across 11 bases. This CDR3 region has 20 residues. The trim removed 0 bases at V and 2 bases at J, leaving 15 bases unmatched. Per germline, CDR1 LNHNV and CDR2 YYDKDF (reference sequence). The CDR3 region has the DNA TGTGCCACCAGCAGAGAACCCCGGACTAGCGGGCCCCGGGCGACCTACGAGCAGTACTTC. Translating gives CATSREPRTSGPRATYEQYF.

A few counts support this clone. V usage is TRBV4-2 and J usage is TRBJ2-1; D uncertain. Germline CDR1 is LGHNA and CDR2 is YNFKEQ. The CDR3 runs to 13 residues. Trimming shortened V by 1 base and J by 7 bases, and 8 bases separated the two germline ends. The CDR3 coding sequence is TGTGCCAGCAGCCAAGGGGTCGGGAATGAGCAGTTCTTC. Protein sequence: CASSQGVGNEQFF.

The chain employs TRBV7-3 and TRBJ1-2; D is possibly TRBD1 (6 bases). V was shortened by 5 bases and J by 4 bases, with 11 bases between the two germline ends. Germline loops: CDR1 SGHTA, CDR2 FQGTGA. This CDR3 region has 13 residues. CDR3 amino acids: CASSGDRFYGYTF. The CDR3 bases are TGTGCCAGCAGCGGAGACAGGTTCTATGGCTACACCTTC.

This clone is a singleton in its sample. The chain uses TRBV27 and TRBJ2-1; 14 nucleotides align to TRBD2. The CDR3 sequence is 17 residues long. V was clipped by 1 base and J by 7 bases; unmatched bases: 6. Germline CDR1 is MNHEY and CDR2 is SMNVEV (reference sequence). The CDR3 DNA reads TGTGCCAGCAGTTTATTGGGACTAGCGGGAGTTGGGAATGAGCAGTTCTTC. It yields the protein CASSLLGLAGVGNEQFF.

The chain links TRBV10-3 to TRBJ1-4; 7 bases are a match to TRBD1. The CDR3 consists of 13 residues. The germline V gene encodes CDR1 ENHRY and CDR2 SYGVKD. The V and J ends lost 11 bases and 4 bases, in that order; junction bases with no gene match: 7. The CDR3 loop is CAGRQGLNEKLFF. CDR3 coding DNA: TGTGCCGGCAGACAGGGCCTTAATGAAAAACTGTTTTTT.

This chain connects TRBV4-2 to TRBJ1-2; 8 bases align to TRBD1. CDR1 is LGHNA, CDR2 YNFKEQ, per germline. The CDR3 has 15 amino acids. V lost 1 base to trimming and J lost 6 bases; unmatched junction nucleotides: 7. CDR3 loop: CASSQAHRGINGYTF. CDR3 sequence (DNA): TGTGCCAGCAGCCAAGCTCACAGGGGGATTAATGGCTACACCTTC.

This chain links TRBV18 with TRBJ2-5, with 9 bases fitting TRBD2. V was pared by 4 bases and J by 2 bases, with 2 bases of the junction left unmatched. This CDR3 comprises 14 residues. Per the germline V gene, CDR1 is KGHSH and CDR2 is LQKENI. This CDR3 is CASSRLAGQETQYF. CDR3 nucleotides: TGTGCCAGCTCACGGCTAGCGGGACAAGAGACCCAGTACTTC.

J is TRBJ1-5 and V is TRBV28; the match to TRBD1 covers 8 bases. CDR3 length equals 15 residues. V gave up 5 bases and J gave up 3 bases; unmatched junction bases: 6. Germline V CDR1 and CDR2: MDHEN, SYDVKM. In nucleotides, the CDR3 is TGTGCCAGCAGTGACAGGGGTCGTTTCAATCAGCCCCAGCATTTT. Its translation: CASSDRGRFNQPQHF. The full variable domain, with the rest looked up from reference TRBV28 and TRBJ1-5, is DVKVTQSSRYLVKRTGEKVFLECVQDMDHENMFWYRQDPGLGLRLIYFSYDVKMKEKGDIPEGYSVSREKKERFSLILESASTNQTSMYLCASSDRGRFNQPQHFGDGTRLSIL.